The clone carrying this T cell receptor beta chain appeared a few times. These data come from a study of lymphopenia after photon versus proton radiotherapy. Germline V gives CDR1 SGHTA, CDR2 FQGNSA. V shed 1 base and J 9 bases; nucleotides not matched to a gene: 9. The CDR3 is 16 amino acids. Libraries were prepared by immunoSEQ multiplex PCR; TCRdb keeps only in-frame clonotypes and omits some of them. This table holds about 45,000 clones, about 85% found once. The material sequenced was peripheral blood, taken from a patient treated with photon-based radiotherapy. The clonotype comes from a man aged 40-49 years with gastric cancer. This chain uses TRBV7-2 with TRBJ2-2; 9 bases line up with TRBD2. CDR3 amino acids: CASSLDGGLAPRELFF. The CDR3 DNA is TGTGCCAGCAGCTTAGATGGGGGACTAGCTCCCCGGGAGCTGTTTTTT.